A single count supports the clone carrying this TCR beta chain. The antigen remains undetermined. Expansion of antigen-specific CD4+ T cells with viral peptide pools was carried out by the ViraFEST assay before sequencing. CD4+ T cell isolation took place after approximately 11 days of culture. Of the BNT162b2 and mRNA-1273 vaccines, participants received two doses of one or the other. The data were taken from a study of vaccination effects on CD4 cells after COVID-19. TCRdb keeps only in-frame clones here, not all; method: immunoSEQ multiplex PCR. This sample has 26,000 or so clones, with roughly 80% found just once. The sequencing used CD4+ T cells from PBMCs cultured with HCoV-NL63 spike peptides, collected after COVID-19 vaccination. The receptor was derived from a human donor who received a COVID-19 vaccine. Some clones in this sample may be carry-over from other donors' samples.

CDR3 bases: TGTGCCAGCAGCGCGACAGGGAGCTCCTACAATGAGCAGTTCTTC. This gives the protein CASSATGSSYNEQFF. This chain links TRBV5-5 with TRBJ2-1; 7 positions match TRBD1. The germline V gene encodes CDR1 SGHKS and CDR2 YYEKEE (reference sequence). The CDR3 sequence is 15 residues long. Trimming took 4 bases from V and 0 from J; bases not matched to a gene: 4.